A single sample gave rise to the 30 T cell receptor beta chains below, sequenced in a study of CD8+CD57+ T cells in acquired aplastic anemia. Genomic DNA served as template for TCR beta VDJ and CDR3 profiling. TCRdb fed the reads into MiXCR, producing one record per CDR3 protein. The sample yields tens of thousands of distinct CDR3 sequences, 50% to 55% seen once. The sequenced material came from sorted CD4+, CD8+, or CD8+CD57+ T cells (not recorded which) from PBMCs. The receptors come from a human donor in good health, serving as a control.

This clonotype came up many times. This rearrangement joins TRBV7-9 to TRBJ2-1; 10 nucleotides match TRBD1. Germline-derived CDR1 and CDR2 are SEHNR and FQNEAQ (reference sequence). This CDR3 is 16 amino acids long. Unmatched junction bases numbered 5, after V lost 2 bases and J lost 4 bases. The CDR3 DNA reads as TGTGCCAGCAGCTTATCCCGGACAGGGGGGTACAATGAGCAGTTCTTC. Its translation is CASSLSRTGGYNEQFF. Variable domain in full (rest from reference TRBV7-9 and TRBJ2-1): DTGVSQNPRHKITKRGQNVTFRCDPISEHNRLYWYRQTLGQGPEFLTYFQNEAQLEKSRLLSDRFSAERPKGSFSTLEIQRTEQGDSAMYLCASSLSRTGGYNEQFFGPGTRLTVL.

This clonotype is deemed medium-sized. The chain recombines TRBV29-1 with TRBJ1-1; D is perhaps TRBD1 (5 bases). CDR3 length: 12 residues. Trimming pared 0 bases from V and 6 bases from J, leaving 8 bases between. Germline loops: CDR1 SQVTM, CDR2 ANQGSEA. CDR3 protein: CSVEDGAAEAFF. As DNA, the CDR3 is TGCAGCGTTGAAGATGGGGCGGCTGAAGCTTTCTTT. The full variable domain, rest sourced from reference TRBV29-1 and TRBJ1-1, is SAVISQKPSRDICQRGTSLTIQCQVDSQVTMMFWYRQQPGQSLTLIATANQGSEATYESGFVIDKFPISRPNLTFSTLTVSNMSPEDSSIYLCSVEDGAAEAFFGQGTRLTVV.

This clonotype was seen repeatedly, ten times or more. The gene calls are TRBV5-1 and TRBJ1-1, with D possibly TRBD1 on 5 matching bases. Germline values: CDR1 SGHRS, CDR2 YFSETQ. This CDR3 region has 16 residues. Trimming cost V 6 bases and J 2 bases, with 20 bases left between them. In DNA, the CDR3 is TGCGCCAGCACCTACGGGGGACCTCAGATTAACACTGAAGCTTTCTTT. This gives the protein CASTYGGPQINTEAFF.

Remarks on this clonotype: Its ends do not fully match the called genes, so a read error is possible. The rearrangement links TRBV5-1 to TRBJ1-6; no clear D gene. The V gene's germline CDR1 is SGHRS and CDR2 YFSETQ. This CDR3 has 13 residues. The CDR3 spells CASSSDLGALLHF. The CDR3 coding sequence is TGCGCTAGCAGCTCGGATTTAGGCGCACTCCTCCACTTT. The full variable domain, rest sourced from reference TRBV5-1 and TRBJ1-6, is KAGVTQTPRYLIKTRGQQVTLSCSPISGHRSVSWYQQTPGQGLQFLFEYFSETQRNKGNFPGRFSGRQFSNSRSEMNVSTLELGDSALYLCASSSDLGALLHFGNGTRLTVT.

To note about this clonotype: One junction end disagrees with the germline gene, perhaps due to a read error. This chain links TRBV29-1 with TRBJ2-7; 11 bases map to TRBD2. The V gene's germline CDR1 is SQVTM and CDR2 ANQGSEA. This CDR3 is built from 14 residues. Written as DNA, the CDR3 is TGCAGCGTGGAAGGGACTAGCGGCGGCTACGAGCAGTACTTC. It specifies CSVEGTSGGYEQYF.

The chain links TRBV29-1 to TRBJ1-1; D is ambiguous. Trimming cost V 6 bases and J 12 bases, with 8 bases left between them. Germline V CDR1 and CDR2: SQVTM, ANQGSEA. This CDR3 region has 8 residues. CDR3: CSVDGPFF. As DNA, the CDR3 is TGCAGCGTGGATGGGCCTTTCTTT. The full variable domain, completed using reference TRBV29-1 and TRBJ1-1, is SAVISQKPSRDICQRGTSLTIQCQVDSQVTMMFWYRQQPGQSLTLIATANQGSEATYESGFVIDKFPISRPNLTFSTLTVSNMSPEDSSIYLCSVDGPFFGQGTRLTVV.

This clonotype was recorded at least ten times. The gene calls are TRBV7-9 and TRBJ2-7; 8 bases are shared with TRBD1. Germline V gene data show CDR1 as SEHNR and CDR2 as FQNEAQ (reference sequence). Germline trimming cut 5 bases from V and 0 bases from J; bases unmatched to any gene: 15. The CDR3 has 18 residues. CDR3 amino acids: CASSPDDDRGYSSYEQYF. The CDR3 DNA reads as TGTGCCAGCAGCCCTGATGACGACAGGGGTTATAGCTCCTACGAGCAGTACTTC.

The chain has TRBV11-2 and TRBJ2-2; 7 bases fit TRBD1. Losses at the gene ends were 5 bases for V and 4 bases for J; bases not matched to a gene: 13. Germline assignment: CDR1 SGHAT and CDR2 FQNNGV. CDR3 size: 17 residues. CDR3 bases: TGTGCCAGCAGCGTGGCACCGGGACAGAGCCCCACCGGGGAGCTGTTTTTT. Amino acids: CASSVAPGQSPTGELFF.

This clonotype was detected only a few times. This could be a read error, since a much larger clone is one nucleotide away. The chain uses TRBV4-1 and TRBJ2-6; unclear D gene. Between the trimmed V and J ends, which lost 1 base and 5 bases, there was a span of 6 bases. Germline loops: CDR1 MGHRA, CDR2 YSYEKL. The CDR3 sequence is 14 residues long. CDR3 protein: CASSQGSRANVLTF. DNA for the CDR3: TGCGCCAGCAGCCAAGGATCTAGGGCCAACGTCCTGACTTTC.

The V call is TRBV19, the J call TRBJ2-7; D is unresolved. CDR1 and CDR2 from the germline V gene are LNHDA and SQIVND (reference sequence). The CDR3 totals 13 residues. The ends were cut back, 7 bases at V and 1 base at J, with 11 bases in the middle. The CDR3 sequence: CASTADGSYEQYF. The CDR3, as DNA: TGTGCCAGTACCGCGGACGGTTCCTACGAGCAGTACTTC.

This clonotype has ten or more counts. This sequence joins TRBV7-9 and TRBJ2-5, with 9 bases aligning to TRBD1. Trimming took 5 bases from V and 1 from J; bases not matched to a gene: 8. The CDR3 runs to 16 residues. The germline CDR1 and CDR2 sequences are SEHNR and FQNEAQ (reference sequence). The CDR3 protein is CASSPRDRVFQETQYF. The CDR3 coding sequence is TGTGCCAGCAGCCCCCGGGACAGGGTTTTCCAAGAGACCCAGTACTTC.

This chain connects TRBV12-3 or TRBV12-4 to TRBJ1-6; D gene unclear. The V and J ends lost 6 bases and 9 bases respectively, with 9 bases between them. This CDR3 is 12 amino acids long. CDR3 sequence (DNA): TGTGCCAGCAGGGTGGGGAGTTCACCCCTCCACTTT. This gives the protein CASRVGSSPLHF.

The chain carries TRBV7-3 and TRBJ2-3; no reliable D call. The CDR3 length is 13 residues. Germline V gene sequence: CDR1 SGHTA, CDR2 FQGTGA. The V and J ends lost 7 bases and 2 bases respectively, with 10 bases between them. CDR3 amino acids: CASNITLTDTQYF. The CDR3, as DNA: TGTGCCAGCAACATAACCCTCACAGATACGCAGTATTTT.

The chain uses TRBV15 and TRBJ2-7; 10 nucleotides match TRBD1. The junction had 3 bases not matched to a gene; V was cut back by 4 bases and J by 0 bases. The CDR3 is 15 amino acids. From germline, CDR1 is LNHNV and CDR2 YYDKDF (reference sequence). CDR3 protein: CATSTGTGVSYEQYF. The CDR3 DNA is TGTGCCACCAGCACCGGGACAGGGGTCTCCTACGAGCAGTACTTC.

V gene TRBV13 combines with J gene TRBJ2-2, with a possible D match to TRBD2 (5 bases). CDR3 length equals 18 residues. The V gene's germline CDR1 is PRHDT and CDR2 FYEKMQ (reference sequence). Trimming took 3 bases from V and 0 from J, leaving 17 bases between them. The CDR3 DNA reads as TGTGCCAGCAGCTTTACGTCTAGCACCCAACCGAACACCGGGGAGCTGTTTTTT. Translating it yields CASSFTSSTQPNTGELFF.

This clonotype was seen ten or more times. The V call is TRBV27, the J call TRBJ1-5; D is possibly TRBD1 (6 bases). This CDR3 is built from 16 residues. The V gene's germline CDR1 is MNHEY and CDR2 SMNVEV (reference sequence). V lost 3 bases and J lost 1, with 13 bases in between. CDR3 sequence reads: CASSLMGAGSNQPQHF. In DNA form, the CDR3 reads TGTGCCAGCAGTTTGATGGGGGCGGGAAGCAATCAGCCCCAGCATTTT.

Concerning this clonotype itself: A much larger clone differs from this one at a single base, so this may be a read error. This chain links TRBV7-9 with TRBJ2-7, with TRBD2 matching 8 bases. The length of the CDR3 is 15 residues. Germline V gene sequence: CDR1 SEHNR, CDR2 FQNEAQ (reference sequence). V dropped 5 bases and J dropped 6; count of bases not matched to a gene: 12. The CDR3 sequence is CASSGYSGATCEQYF. The CDR3 nucleotides read TGTGCCAGCAGCGGTTATAGCGGGGCGACCTGCGAGCAGTACTTC.

The chain is built from TRBV9 and TRBJ2-5; 8 positions match TRBD2. CDR3 length: 15 amino acids. Looked up from germline, CDR1 is SGDLS and CDR2 is YYNGEE. The V and J ends lost 2 bases and 4 bases, in that order; junction bases with no gene match: 7. The chain's CDR3 is CASSVEAGEGETQYF. As DNA, the CDR3 is TGTGCCAGCAGCGTGGAAGCGGGAGAGGGAGAGACCCAGTACTTC.

This clonotype was found once. The gene calls are TRBV11-1 and TRBJ2-7; D is perhaps TRBD1 (5 bases). CDR3 size: 15 residues. V was trimmed by 6 bases and J by 3 bases, leaving 18 bases between them. The germline V gene has CDR1 SGHAT and CDR2 FQDESV (reference sequence). The CDR3 DNA reads as TGTGCCAGCAGTAGCAGGGAAACGAACTACTACGAGCAGTACTTC. Translation: CASSSRETNYYEQYF.

The chain combines TRBV10-3 with TRBJ1-2; D uncertain. Germline V CDR1 and CDR2: ENHRY, SYGVKD. Trimming stripped 3 bases from V and 5 bases from J, with 16 bases between. The CDR3 is 15 residues long. The CDR3 DNA is TGTGCCATCAGTGAAAGGGTAGGAAATGGGTATGGCTACACCTTC. Its protein product is CAISERVGNGYGYTF.

This clonotype occurred many times. V and J are TRBV2 and TRBJ2-1; D is perhaps TRBD1 (5 bases). CDR1 and CDR2 (germline): SNHLY, FYNNEI. CDR3 length: 18 amino acids. The V end lost 2 bases, the J end lost 8 bases, and 25 bases lay between the germline ends. As DNA, the CDR3 is TGTGCCAGCAGTGAATGGCAGGGTTTAGGTAGGAGAGGCGATGAGCAGTTCTTC. Translation: CASSEWQGLGRRGDEQFF.

This clonotype was recorded a few times. The chain carries TRBV7-9 and TRBJ2-1; D is possibly TRBD1 or TRBD2 (5 bases each). The CDR3 totals 16 residues. The germline V and J ends were trimmed by 4 bases and 8 bases, with 21 bases remaining between them. Germline V gene lookup returns CDR1 SEHNR and CDR2 FQNEAQ (reference sequence). CDR3 sequence (DNA): TGTGCCAGCAGCTCATTCTACCGGGGCATCGTGGATGAGCAGTTCTTC. Encoded protein: CASSSFYRGIVDEQFF.

This clonotype was seen more than once but under ten times. The chain has TRBV4-2 and TRBJ2-7; 10 bases are shared with TRBD2. Germline-derived CDR1 and CDR2 are LGHNA and YNFKEQ. J was trimmed by 3 bases and V by 5 bases; bases with no gene match: 4. CDR3 length equals 14 residues. CDR3 sequence (DNA): TGTGCCAGCAGCAGTAGCGGGGGGATCTACGAGCAGTACTTC. This codes for CASSSSGGIYEQYF.

In nucleotides, the CDR3 is TGCGCCAGCAGTAGGTGGGGACGGTCAAATTCACCCCTCCACTTT. It specifies CASSRWGRSNSPLHF. The genes are TRBV10-1 and TRBJ1-6, with D tentatively TRBD1 (5 bases). The germline V gene encodes CDR1 WNHNN and CDR2 SYGVQD (reference sequence). This CDR3 has 15 amino acids. Deletions cut 5 bases from V and 7 bases from J, with 15 bases between.

A remark on this clonotype: This clone may be a read error of a much larger clone one base away. Since the CDR3 does not end with the conserved phenylalanine or tryptophan, this likely comes from a read error. This chain connects TRBV27 to TRBJ2-5; weak D call: TRBD2 (5 bases). Germline CDR1 reads MNHEY; CDR2 reads SMNVEV (reference sequence). V lost 6 bases, J lost 3 bases, and 14 bases lay in between. The CDR3 is 14 amino acids. The CDR3 region has the DNA TGTGCCAGCAGGACACATGTGGGAGAAGAGACCCAGTACTCC. Protein product: CASRTHVGEETQYS.

J is TRBJ2-7 and V is TRBV29-1; 9 nucleotides line up with TRBD1. Germline V gives CDR1 SQVTM, CDR2 ANQGSEA. J gave up 5 bases and V 6 bases, and 14 bases lay outside the gene matches. The CDR3 runs 15 residues. CDR3 DNA sequence: TGCAGCGTCCTTGTCGGAGACAGGGGGTTCCACGAGCAGTACTTC. Translated: CSVLVGDRGFHEQYF.

This chain connects TRBV6-1 to TRBJ1-5, with D uncertain. The CDR3 totals 14 residues. Germline V lookup: CDR1 MNHNS, CDR2 SASEGT. Between the trimmed V and J ends, which lost 6 bases and 3 bases, there was a span of 12 bases. The CDR3 coding sequence is TGTGCCAGCAGGCGCGACGGAACCAATCAGCCCCAGCATTTT. Its translation: CASRRDGTNQPQHF.

V gene TRBV4-1 combines with J gene TRBJ2-1; 7 positions agree with TRBD2. With 4 bases clipped from V and 10 bases from J, the junction kept 4 bases outside the gene matches. Looked up from germline, CDR1 is MGHRA and CDR2 is YSYEKL. This CDR3 is built from 12 residues. CDR3 nucleotide sequence: TGCGCCAGCAGCCCAAGTAGCGGGGAGCAGTTCTTC. Translating it yields CASSPSSGEQFF.

CDR3 region: CASSLSGGTEAFF. CDR3 DNA: TGTGCCAGCAGCCTGTCAGGGGGCACTGAAGCTTTCTTT. The V gene is TRBV7-2, the J gene TRBJ1-1, with 7 bases fitting TRBD1. The CDR3 sequence is 13 residues long. After removal of 5 bases from V and 4 bases from J, the junction contained 4 bases not matched to a gene. In germline, CDR1 is SGHTA, CDR2 FQGNSA.

In this sample, this clonotype turned up many times. The CDR3 region has the DNA TGCGCCAGCAGCTGGGTAAGGAGTGAGCAGTTCTTC. Its protein product is CASSWVRSEQFF. The chain employs TRBV5-1 and TRBJ2-1; D remains unclear. In germline, CDR1 is SGHRS, CDR2 YFSETQ. Trimming removed 3 bases from V and 9 bases from J, with 10 bases in between. The CDR3 has 12 amino acids.